This note documents a single TCR beta chain sequence. What it binds is unknown. V was pared by 5 bases and J by 2 bases, with 9 bases between. This CDR3 has 13 residues. The data belong to a study of post-analysis software for immune sequencing data. On the study more broadly: Several disease courses (relapsing-remitting, secondary progressive and progressive-relapsing) of multiple sclerosis were included.

Findings and limits, study-wide: Diversity measured as normalized Chao1 was significantly lower in multiple sclerosis patients than in controls. Roughly five TRBV segments were significantly more frequent in patients than in controls. TRBV5-6, TRBV5-1 and TRBV20-1 were among these segments. Co-batched samples clustered tightly together by F measure.

Each TCR beta cDNA library carried unique molecular identifiers. TCRdb redid the calling of the PCR reads with MiXCR, one entry per CDR3 protein. The sample has 380,000 or so distinct CDR3 sequences, roughly 36% seen once; the top ten hold under 15%. The V call is TRBV12-3 or TRBV12-4, the J call TRBJ1-2; D gene ambiguous. Sequenced input: blood. This sequence was found in a girl between 10 and 17 years old with multiple sclerosis. The CDR3 nucleotides are TGTGCCAGCAGTGACTGGAACAACTATGGCTACACCTTC. Amino acids: CASSDWNNYGYTF.